This T cell receptor (beta chain) came from a study of post-analysis software for immune sequencing data. At the level of the study: Included among the disease courses, which were recorded for the cohort, were relapsing-remitting, secondary progressive and progressive-relapsing multiple sclerosis. Study-wide points: Under F measure analysis, samples from one preparation batch co-clustered strongly. Multiple sclerosis patients had significantly lower normalized Chao1 diversity than controls. Patients used about five TRBV segments, including TRBV5-6, TRBV5-1 and TRBV20-1, more often than controls.

Unique molecular identifiers had been added to the TCR beta cDNA libraries. TCRdb itself ran the PCR reads through MiXCR, one entry per CDR3 protein. The repertoire holds 650,000 to 850,000 distinct CDR3 sequences, with 35% to 55% as singletons. Details on this clonotype: What it recognizes is unknown.

The ends lost 4 bases at V and 0 bases at J; junction bases unmatched: 5. Per the germline V gene, CDR1 is KGHSH and CDR2 is LQKENI. The CDR3 is made up of 16 amino acids. This TCR was recovered from a girl between 5 and 17 years old with multiple sclerosis. The specimen sequenced was blood. The chain couples TRBV18 to TRBJ2-3; 9 bases are shared with TRBD1. In DNA form, the CDR3 reads TGTGCCAGCTCACTCGGGACAGGGACTAGCACAGATACGCAGTATTTT. As protein: CASSLGTGTSTDTQYF.